Below are 30 T cell receptor beta chains sequenced from a single sample in a study of blood T cell repertoires in COVID-19 (TCRdb year 2020). Receptor amplification or capture employed the immunoSEQ multiplex PCR assay. TCRdb re-hosts the immuneACCESS table, in-frame sequences only. Its copies lack some clones; in the studies checked, an unresolved V gene accounts for under half of them, and the cause for the rest is not known. Here the sample has nearly 200,000 clones; roughly 90% occur a single time. The ten largest clones add up to roughly 8.1% of the sample. Sequencing was carried out using PBMCs or T cells enriched from blood (not recorded which). The source of these receptors is a woman aged 18-29 years who had recovered from COVID-19.

The V and J genes are TRBV6-1 and TRBJ2-7, with 7 positions matching TRBD2. Trimming removed 3 bases from V and 7 bases from J; junction bases left unmatched: 12. Germline V gene sequence: CDR1 MNHNS, CDR2 SASEGT. The CDR3 totals 15 residues. The CDR3: CASSDLGGSTREQYF. CDR3 in DNA: TGTGCCAGCAGTGACCTGGGGGGGTCTACGCGGGAGCAGTACTTC.

Note on this clone: Other DNA variants within this sample encode the same CDR3. The J gene is TRBJ2-1, the V gene TRBV29-1, with a weak D call TRBD2 (6 bases). CDR1 and CDR2 from the germline V gene are SQVTM and ANQGSEA. The CDR3 runs to 12 residues. V lost 7 bases, J lost 4 bases, and 11 bases lay in between. The CDR3 nucleotides are TGCAGCGAGGGGACTGATTACAATGAGCAGTTCTTC. This encodes CSEGTDYNEQFF.

This sequence joins TRBV6-5 and TRBJ1-3, with D unclear. CDR1 is MNHEY and CDR2 is SVGAGI in the germline V gene. V lost 6 bases, J lost 2 bases, and 14 bases lay in between. The CDR3 sequence is 15 residues long. The CDR3 DNA reads TGTGCCAGCAGCACCTCAGACAATGCTGGAAACACCATATATTTT. Its translation: CASSTSDNAGNTIYF.

This chain links TRBV28 with TRBJ2-7; tentatively, D is TRBD1 (6 bases). Trimming removed 8 bases from V and 3 bases from J, with 11 bases in between. CDR3 size: 12 residues. Germline V gene sequence: CDR1 MDHEN, CDR2 SYDVKM. CDR3 residues: CASVKGGYEQYF. Here the CDR3 DNA reads TGTGCCAGCGTTAAAGGGGGCTACGAGCAGTACTTC.

The rearrangement joins TRBV10-3 to TRBJ1-1; 9 bases line up with TRBD1. This CDR3 has 15 residues. V lost 6 bases, J lost 8 bases, and 13 bases stayed unmatched. Germline loops: CDR1 ENHRY, CDR2 SYGVKD. CDR3 loop: CAISVQGARGTEAFF. CDR3 nucleotide sequence: TGTGCCATCAGCGTACAGGGGGCGCGGGGGACAGAAGCTTTCTTT.

The chain uses TRBV27 and TRBJ2-7, with D possibly being TRBD1 (7 bases). This CDR3 comprises 14 residues. Germline lookup yields CDR1 MNHEY and CDR2 SMNVEV (reference sequence). V lost 4 bases and J 1 base, leaving 11 bases between the germline ends. As DNA, the CDR3 is TGTGCCAGCAGTTCCCAGGGGGGTTCCTACGAGCAGTACTTC. Translating it yields CASSSQGGSYEQYF.

This clone was counted a few times. The chain recombines TRBV5-1 with TRBJ2-5; D gene ambiguous. The length of the CDR3 is 13 residues. V lost 2 bases to trimming and J lost 1 base, with 6 bases between them. CDR1 is SGHRS, CDR2 YFSETQ, per germline. The CDR3 reads CASSFGPQETQYF. Here the CDR3 DNA reads TGCGCCAGCAGCTTTGGGCCCCAAGAGACCCAGTACTTC.

This sequence joins TRBV6-5 and TRBJ2-7; D is unclear. CDR3 length: 11 amino acids. Trimming removed 6 bases from V and 5 bases from J, with 8 bases in between. Per the germline V gene, CDR1 is MNHEY and CDR2 is SVGAGI. The CDR3 DNA sequence: TGTGCCAGCAGATTCTACCACGAGCAGTACTTC. Protein: CASRFYHEQYF.

The genes are TRBV6-5 and TRBJ2-7; D is possibly TRBD1 (6 bases). V was trimmed by 7 bases and J by 3 bases, leaving 19 bases between them. The CDR3 spans 15 residues. Germline-derived CDR1 and CDR2 are MNHEY and SVGAGI. CDR3 region: CASTSGQLGYYEQYF. The DNA for the CDR3 is TGTGCCAGCACTTCCGGACAGCTAGGCTACTACGAGCAGTACTTC.

For the CDR3, the DNA is TGTGCCAGCAGCTTGCGCGGGGACAGGGGTTATGAAGCTTTCTTT. Translating gives CASSLRGDRGYEAFF. The genes are TRBV5-4 and TRBJ1-1; 10 bases agree with TRBD1. Germline lookup yields CDR1 SGHNT and CDR2 YYREEE (reference sequence). The CDR3 sequence is 15 residues long. V trimming: 1 base; J trimming: 7 bases; junction bases outside the gene matches: 7.

The CDR3 spells CASSQEGLADPTDTQYF. As DNA, the CDR3 is TGTGCCAGCAGCCAAGAGGGACTAGCGGACCCCACAGATACGCAGTATTTT. V usage is TRBV3-1 (or the pseudogene TRBV3-2) and J usage is TRBJ2-3, with 11 bases identical to TRBD2. V shed 0 bases and J 2 bases; nucleotides not matched to a gene: 4. Germline CDR1 and CDR2: LGHDT and YNNKEL (reference sequence). The CDR3 spans 17 residues.

The J gene is TRBJ1-1, the V gene TRBV9, with 10 nucleotides matching TRBD1. J lost 0 bases, V lost 4 bases, and 6 bases had no gene match. The CDR3 contains 16 residues. The germline gives CDR1 SGDLS, CDR2 YYNGEE. As DNA, the CDR3 is TGTGCCAGCAGCCCCCCGGGACAGGGGATGAACACTGAAGCTTTCTTT. It encodes CASSPPGQGMNTEAFF.

The chain links TRBV4-1 to TRBJ1-5; maybe TRBD1 (6 bases). CDR1 is MGHRA and CDR2 is YSYEKL in the germline V gene. CDR3 length: 16 residues. V lost 2 bases and J lost 4, with 15 bases in between. DNA for the CDR3: TGCGCCAGCAGCCAACCCAGGGGAGGGTCAAATCAGCCCCAGCATTTT. It is translated as CASSQPRGGSNQPQHF.

This chain connects TRBV5-1 to TRBJ1-1; 7 bases align to TRBD1. The CDR3 loop spans 14 amino acids. Losses at the gene ends were 4 bases for V and 2 bases for J; bases not matched to a gene: 5. The germline V gene encodes CDR1 SGHRS and CDR2 YFSETQ. CDR3 coding DNA: TGCGCCAGCAGCCCCAGGGGGGAAAACACTGAAGCTTTCTTT. Protein sequence: CASSPRGENTEAFF.

The chain has TRBV19 and TRBJ1-6; tentative D call: TRBD1 (6 bases). Germline loops: CDR1 LNHDA, CDR2 SQIVND (reference sequence). This CDR3 comprises 18 residues. Trimming left V 1 base short and J 5 bases short, with 18 bases between. CDR3 protein: CASSIVLRHRDNNSPLHF. The DNA of the CDR3 is TGTGCCAGTAGTATAGTCCTACGCCACAGGGACAATAATTCACCCCTCCACTTT.

The J gene is TRBJ1-2, the V gene TRBV2; D is uncertain. The germline V and J ends were trimmed by 6 bases and 0 bases, with 11 bases remaining between them. This CDR3 comprises 14 residues. The germline gives CDR1 SNHLY, CDR2 FYNNEI. The DNA for the CDR3 is TGTGCCAGCAGGGGAGATGGGGCTAACTATGGCTACACCTTC. Protein sequence: CASRGDGANYGYTF.

The chain joins TRBV5-1 to TRBJ1-2, with D possibly being TRBD1 (5 bases). This CDR3 has 16 amino acids. CDR1 is SGHRS and CDR2 is YFSETQ in the germline V gene. With 2 bases removed from V and 3 bases from J, the gap between germline ends came to 17 bases. As DNA, the CDR3 is TGCGCCAGCAGCTTTGGACTGGCCAGGGAGGACTATGGCTACACCTTC. Residues: CASSFGLAREDYGYTF.

This rearrangement joins TRBV3-1 (or the pseudogene TRBV3-2) to TRBJ1-3; 8 nucleotides align to TRBD1. The CDR3 extends over 15 amino acids. Germline values: CDR1 LGHDT, CDR2 YNNKEL (reference sequence). J was trimmed by 3 bases and V by 2 bases; bases with no gene match: 3. CDR3 loop: CASSQQGAGGNTIYF. The CDR3 nucleotides read TGTGCCAGCAGCCAACAGGGGGCCGGTGGAAACACCATATATTTT.

The rearrangement uses TRBV25-1 and TRBJ2-2; D is perhaps TRBD2 (6 bases). Looked up from germline, CDR1 is MGHDK and CDR2 is SYGVNS. The CDR3 sequence is 16 residues long. Trimming shortened V by 8 bases and J by 7 bases, and 23 bases separated the two germline ends. CDR3 protein: CASEGPDGSGLGELFF. CDR3 bases: TGTGCCAGCGAAGGACCGGACGGGAGCGGCCTCGGGGAGCTGTTTTTT.

The CDR3 DNA sequence: TGTGCCAGCAGAGCAGGGGGGACTAACTATGGCTACACCTTC. Protein sequence: CASRAGGTNYGYTF. V usage is TRBV27 and J usage is TRBJ1-2; 7 positions agree with TRBD1. Germline CDR1 and CDR2: MNHEY and SMNVEV (reference sequence). V was pared by 6 bases and J by 0 bases, with 4 bases of the junction left unmatched. The CDR3 contains 14 residues.

For the CDR3, the DNA is TGTGCCAGCAGCTCACGGGAGGGCTACACCTTC. Its protein is CASSSREGYTF. The chain recombines TRBV28 with TRBJ1-2, with D unresolved. Trimming cost V 6 bases and J 8 bases, with 10 bases left between them. The CDR3 is 11 amino acids. Germline lookup yields CDR1 MDHEN and CDR2 SYDVKM.

This sequence joins TRBV7-7 and TRBJ2-2, with TRBD1 as a possible D gene (5 bases). V lost 3 bases and J 0 bases, leaving 8 bases between the germline ends. This CDR3 contains 15 residues. The V gene's germline CDR1 is SSHAT and CDR2 FNYEAQ (reference sequence). The CDR3 reads CASSLAGTNTGELFF. The CDR3 DNA sequence: TGTGCCAGCAGCTTGGCAGGGACGAACACCGGGGAGCTGTTTTTT. Based on the CDR3 plus reference TRBV7-7 and TRBJ2-2, the full variable domain is GAGVSQSPRYKVTKRGQDVTLRCDPISSHATLYWYQQALGQGPEFLTYFNYEAQPDKSGLPSDRFSAERPEGSISTLTIQRTEQRDSAMYRCASSLAGTNTGELFFGEGSRLTVL.

The chain joins TRBV30 to TRBJ1-6; TRBD1 matches 7 bases. The CDR3 has 15 amino acids. The germline gives CDR1 GTSNPN, CDR2 SVGIG (reference sequence). J lost 9 bases, V lost 1 base, and 9 bases had no gene match. CDR3 in amino acids: CAWSADRVSGSPLHF. CDR3 DNA: TGTGCCTGGAGTGCCGACAGGGTGTCTGGTTCACCCCTCCACTTT.

This clone showed up just once. V gene TRBV27 combines with J gene TRBJ2-3; D may be TRBD1 (6 bases). The CDR3 consists of 12 residues. Germline loops: CDR1 MNHEY, CDR2 SMNVEV (reference sequence). V was clipped by 7 bases and J by 4 bases, with 9 bases between them. In DNA, the CDR3 is TGTGCCAGCATCTGGGGGCCAGATACGCAGTATTTT. Protein product: CASIWGPDTQYF.

This clone was seen a few times. The genes are TRBV3-1 (or the pseudogene TRBV3-2) and TRBJ2-1; D might be TRBD1 (6 bases). Germline assignment: CDR1 LGHDT and CDR2 YNNKEL (reference sequence). The CDR3 totals 14 residues. V was pared by 8 bases and J by 3 bases, with 14 bases between. CDR3 loop: CASQEGGNYNEQFF. CDR3 DNA: TGTGCCAGCCAAGAAGGGGGAAACTACAATGAGCAGTTCTTC.

V gene TRBV7-9 combines with J gene TRBJ2-7; 7 nucleotides align to TRBD2. The germline CDR1 and CDR2 sequences are SEHNR and FQNEAQ (reference sequence). The CDR3 covers 15 residues. J gave up 3 bases and V 4 bases, and 9 bases lay outside the gene matches. The CDR3 DNA reads as TGTGCCAGCAGCTGGGACTTCGGGGGGTTCTACGAGCAGTACTTC. Its translation: CASSWDFGGFYEQYF.

This clone was seen once. V is TRBV2 and J is TRBJ1-3, with D tentatively TRBD1 (5 bases). Per the germline V gene, CDR1 is SNHLY and CDR2 is FYNNEI. V was cut by 6 bases and J by 0 bases, with 12 bases left in between. This CDR3 is built from 15 residues. For the CDR3, the DNA is TGTGCCAGCAGGCCCGACAGAGTCTCTGGAAACACCATATATTTT. Amino acids: CASRPDRVSGNTIYF.

V and J are TRBV7-7 and TRBJ2-6; TRBD1 is a possible D gene (5 bases). Trimming cost V 5 bases and J 2 bases, with 13 bases left between them. The CDR3 extends over 16 amino acids. The V gene's germline CDR1 is SSHAT and CDR2 FNYEAQ (reference sequence). Written as DNA, the CDR3 is TGTGCCAGCAGCGAGCGACAGCCTACTGGGGCCAACGTCCTGACTTTC. This gives the protein CASSERQPTGANVLTF.

This clone was found once. The chain uses TRBV7-2 and TRBJ1-2; D is uncertain. This CDR3 contains 16 residues. Trimming shortened V by 4 bases and J by 0 bases, and 15 bases separated the two germline ends. Germline CDR1 SGHTA, CDR2 FQGNSA. As DNA, the CDR3 is TGTGCCAGCAGCTCCCCTTCGGGATCGTCTAACTATGGCTACACCTTC. Translating it yields CASSSPSGSSNYGYTF.

The chain employs TRBV4-2 and TRBJ1-4; D is perhaps TRBD1 (5 bases). CDR1 is LGHNA and CDR2 is YNFKEQ in the germline V gene. V lost 4 bases and J lost 8, with 17 bases in between. The CDR3 is 15 amino acids. CDR3 sequence reads: CASSLAGWGGEKLFF. The CDR3 nucleotides are TGTGCCAGCAGCCTTGCAGGGTGGGGGGGGGAAAAACTGTTTTTT.